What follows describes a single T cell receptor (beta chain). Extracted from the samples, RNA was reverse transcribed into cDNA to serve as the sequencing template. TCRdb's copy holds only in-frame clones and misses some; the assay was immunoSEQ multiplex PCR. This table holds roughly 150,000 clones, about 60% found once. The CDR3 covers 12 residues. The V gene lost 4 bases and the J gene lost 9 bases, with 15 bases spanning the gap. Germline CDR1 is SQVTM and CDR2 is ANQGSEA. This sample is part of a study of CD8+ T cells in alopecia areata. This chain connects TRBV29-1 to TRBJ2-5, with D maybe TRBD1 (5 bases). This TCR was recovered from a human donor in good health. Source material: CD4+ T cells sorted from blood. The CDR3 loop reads CSVVPFLGAQYF. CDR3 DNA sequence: TGCAGCGTTGTTCCGTTTCTAGGGGCCCAGTACTTC.